This T cell receptor (beta chain) was obtained from a study of T-cell reconstitution after alpha-beta-depleted transplantation in children. From germline, CDR1 is MDHEN and CDR2 SYDVKM. The CDR3 is made up of 17 amino acids. The ends lost 6 bases at V and 9 bases at J; junction bases unmatched: 17. Unique molecular identifiers featured in how the TCRbeta library was prepared. MiXCR, applied by TCRdb to the PCR reads, yields one record per CDR3 protein. This table has 700,000 or so distinct CDR3 sequences, approximately 14% appearing once. The rearrangement uses TRBV28 and TRBJ2-1; 10 positions match TRBD2. This sample comprised PBMCs, obtained before TCRalphabeta/CD19-depleted stem cell transplant. This receptor was obtained from a girl aged 2-10 years with congenital amegakaryocytic thrombocytopenia, due to receive a stem cell transplant. The CDR3 reads CASSLLEGTSDGGEQFF. In nucleotides, the CDR3 is TGTGCCAGCAGCCTCCTGGAGGGGACTAGCGATGGGGGTGAGCAGTTCTTC.